This T cell receptor beta chain is drawn from a study of T cells in Graves' hyperthyroidism and ophthalmopathy. At the level of the study: Peripheral blood was secured at the point of initial diagnosis, before any treatment. General study points: Clonotypes that were expanded in thyroid above 0.001 mostly appeared in blood too.

This clonotype came up many times. Its antigen is unknown. PBMCs stemmed from around 10 ml fresh peripheral blood. Amplified regions were TCR beta CDR3 sequences from RNA transcripts. During a first-round RT-PCR of the TCR CDR3, the HTBI primer set was used. In TCRdb, the multiplex PCR reads were re-called with MiXCR into one record per CDR3 protein. The sample contains about 260,000 distinct CDR3 sequences, about 16% of which appear only once. Trimming took 0 bases from V and 8 from J, leaving 10 bases between them. The CDR3 is 13 amino acids. CDR1 and CDR2 from the germline V gene are SEHNR and FQNEAQ (reference sequence).

Material: blood. J is TRBJ1-1 and V is TRBV7-9; D is ambiguous. The receptor's source is a young woman with Graves' ophthalmopathy. This chain's CDR3 is CASSLALRAEAFF. The CDR3 coding sequence is TGTGCCAGCAGCTTAGCGCTAAGGGCGGAAGCTTTCTTT.